This section outlines one T cell receptor beta chain sequence together with its context. Its antigen is as yet unknown. As to time point: 4-8 weeks after completion of therapy. The sample belongs to a study of T cell therapy after organ transplantation. Overall study findings and caveats: Reconstitution after therapy seemingly combined transferred and product-undetected endogenous clonotypes.

CDR1 and CDR2 from the germline V gene are PRHDT and FYEKMQ (reference sequence). Trimming stripped 3 bases from V and 3 bases from J, with 8 bases between. The length of the CDR3 is 14 residues. The table came from immunoSEQ multiplex PCR; TCRdb's copy has only in-frame clones and leaves some out. The sample lists about 19,000 clones, 81% occurring once. This chain joins TRBV13 and TRBJ1-4; no reliable D call. Sequencing used CD8+ T cells from blood, obtained after autologous CMV-specific T cell therapy. The source of this sequence is a human patient who had received a solid organ transplant and had CMV disease. Part of the T cells may come from the graft donor. In DNA form, the CDR3 reads TGTGCCAGCAGCTTGGGCCGTTCTAATGAAAAACTGTTTTTT. Its translation: CASSLGRSNEKLFF.